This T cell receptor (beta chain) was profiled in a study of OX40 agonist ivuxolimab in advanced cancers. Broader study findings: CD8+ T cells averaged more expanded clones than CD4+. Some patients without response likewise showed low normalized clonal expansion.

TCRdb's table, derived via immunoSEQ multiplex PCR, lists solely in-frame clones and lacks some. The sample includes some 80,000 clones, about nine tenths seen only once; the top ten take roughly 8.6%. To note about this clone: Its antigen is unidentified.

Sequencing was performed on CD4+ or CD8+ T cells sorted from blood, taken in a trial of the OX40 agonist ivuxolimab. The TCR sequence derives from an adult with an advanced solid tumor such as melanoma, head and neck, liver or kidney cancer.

CDR3 nucleotides: TGTGCCAGCAGCGTCCAGGGTCCCGACTACGAGCAGTACTTC. Amino acids: CASSVQGPDYEQYF. The V call is TRBV7-9, the J call TRBJ2-7; tentative D call: TRBD1 (5 bases). The CDR3 has 14 residues. Germline V lookup: CDR1 SEHNR, CDR2 FQNEAQ (reference sequence). Trimming stripped 5 bases from V and 3 bases from J, with 14 bases between.